A selection of T cell receptor beta chains follows, all from one sample in a study of T cell changes during pregnancy in multiple sclerosis. Libraries were prepared by immunoSEQ multiplex PCR; TCRdb keeps only in-frame clonotypes and omits some of them. The sample lists tens of thousands of clones; approximately 92% were seen once. The sample here was CD8+ T cells from peripheral blood mononuclear cells, taken in the third trimester of pregnancy. The receptors shown here come from a female donor in good health, enrolled as a control in a pregnancy study. Each CDR3 is given without its conserved first and last residue. Each record gives: J gene, V gene, CDR3 protein.

TRBJ2-1 | TRBV6-1 | ASSEPKDYHEQF
TRBJ2-3 | TRBV6-1 | ASSEASGGATDTQY
TRBJ1-1 | TRBV13 | ASSLEGGTEAF
TRBJ1-1 | TRBV27 | ASSSHGFTEAF
TRBJ1-1 | TRBV9 | ASSVAAGGNTEAF
TRBJ2-3 | TRBV7-9 | ASSLLFVPGGRTDTQY
TRBJ2-7 | TRBV4-3 | ASSQDYGGSSYEQY
TRBJ1-1 | TRBV7-9 | ASSVPGQGNTEAF
TRBJ2-4 | TRBV4-3 | ASSQDAGEKNIQY
TRBJ2-7 | TRBV7-6 | ASSPHDRTYEQY
TRBJ1-4 | TRBV5-1 | ASSAAVAATNEKLF
TRBJ1-1 | TRBV28 | ASSPPWGLNTEAF
TRBJ2-7 | TRBV7-9 | ASSSQKTGAPYEQY
TRBJ1-3 | TRBV27 | ASSLRGSGNTIY
TRBJ2-7 | TRBV29-1 | SVEAPSDRRTTYEQY
TRBJ1-1 | TRBV4-3 | ASSPGTGANTEAF
TRBJ1-1 | TRBV6-5 | ASSPGTENTEAF
TRBJ1-1 | TRBV27 | ASSLTGGNTEAF
TRBJ1-5 | TRBV19 | ASSMVRVSREGNQPQH
TRBJ2-6 | TRBV2 | ASSYRDREFSGANVLT
TRBJ1-2 | TRBV29-1 | SVEDPTVYGYT
TRBJ2-1 | TRBV30 | AWSAQTSGVLSSYNEQF
TRBJ2-5 | TRBV4-3 | ASSQVGTGDMETQY
TRBJ1-5 | TRBV19 | ASSIWQGNNQPQH
TRBJ2-1 | TRBV19 | ASSIGQGRYNEQF
TRBJ2-7 | TRBV29-1 | SVGGGRGYEQY
TRBJ1-2 | TRBV10-3 | AISGGQGNSSNYGYT
TRBJ1-1 | TRBV13 | ASSSNDRGLAF
TRBJ1-6 | TRBV4-3 | ASSQDSLSTILYNSPLH
TRBJ1-2 | TRBV27 | ASSQSSLYGYT
TRBJ2-5 | TRBV5-5 | ASSLGATGGQETQY
TRBJ2-5 | TRBV7-9 | ASSLKEWTGFGETQY
TRBJ2-1 | TRBV14 | ASSQEWDSPYSSSYNEQF
TRBJ1-1 | TRBV4-3 | ASSQGQRQVNTEAF
TRBJ1-1 | TRBV4-2 | ASHSGVGTEAF
TRBJ1-1 | TRBV19 | ASTQFGGGLETEAF
TRBJ2-1 | TRBV13 | ASSLVGRGGSNEQF
TRBJ2-5 | TRBV5-5 | ASSFGTLKALQETQY
TRBJ1-4 | TRBV29-1 | SVEQRQGHREKLF
TRBJ2-3 | TRBV7-2 | ASRTTGDTQY
TRBJ2-7 | TRBV4-1 | ASSQEAGSNSYEQY
TRBJ1-1 | TRBV12-5 | ASGLVSKNTEAF
TRBJ2-1 | TRBV5-4 | ASSARTVGVYNEQF
TRBJ1-2 | TRBV7-9 | ASSLDQGRTYGYT
TRBJ2-7 | TRBV5-6 | ASSTNRGRLFYEQY
TRBJ1-1 | TRBV7-9 | ASSSPDRGFMNTEAF
TRBJ1-5 | TRBV27 | ASRLRQDTQPQH
TRBJ2-7 | TRBV14 | ASSPLAGDYEQY
TRBJ1-5 | TRBV2 | ASSDPGQGNLLHQPQH
TRBJ1-5 | TRBV19 | ASSIRAGDGNQPQH
TRBJ1-2 | TRBV19 | ASTDSFFYGYT
TRBJ1-1 | TRBV4-1 | ASSQDSREAEAF
TRBJ1-1 | TRBV27 | ASSLSATGGTEAF
TRBJ1-5 | TRBV6-1 | ASGNGTANQPQH
TRBJ2-1 | TRBV27 | ASSPRRNEQF
TRBJ2-7 | TRBV7-3 | ASSELAGGEQY
TRBJ1-2 | TRBV4-3 | ASSQDSTGVHGYT
TRBJ1-3 | TRBV5-6 | ASSWTGSGNTIY